Listed below are T cell receptor beta chains from one sample, sequenced in a study of early T cells in non-severe SARS-CoV-2 infection. MiXCR was run by TCRdb on the 5' RACE reads, yielding one entry per CDR3 protein. The sample consists of fewer than 110,000 distinct CDR3 sequences, 8.5% to 14% of them appearing once. The sequencing sample was made of whole blood. The origin of the receptors is an adult who was a healthcare worker with PCR-confirmed SARS-CoV-2 infection or an uninfected control (not recorded which). The CDR3 runs from the conserved cysteine through the conserved F or W. The D gene is left open where the match is weak. For some rows the clone size is stated as once, few or many, or as a class when expanded; others skip it.

cdr3_nt	cdr3_aa	v_call	j_call	d_call	clone_size
TGCAGTGCTAGAGGGACCCTCCAAGAGACCCAGTACTTC	CSARGTLQETQYF	TRBV20-1	TRBJ2-5	NA	NA
TGTGCCAGCAGTTCCGGACTAGCGGGAGCGTCAGATACGCAGTATTTT	CASSSGLAGASDTQYF	TRBV12-3/TRBV12-4	TRBJ2-3	TRBD2	few
TGTGCCAGCAGCTTAGGATCCATTTTGAACACTGAAGCTTTCTTT	CASSLGSILNTEAFF	TRBV7-6	TRBJ1-1	NA	NA
TGTGCCAGCAGCTTATGGGGGACAACGGTCTACGAGCAGTACTTC	CASSLWGTTVYEQYF	TRBV11-1	TRBJ2-7	NA	NA
TGTGCCAGCAGCCCCACAGCCACAGATACGCAGTATTTT	CASSPTATDTQYF	TRBV6-5	TRBJ2-3	NA	many
TGCGCCAGCAGCCAAGGTGGGGAGCCCCAGCATTTT	CASSQGGEPQHF	TRBV4-1	TRBJ1-5	NA	many
TGTGCCACCAGGGGACAGGGGGCGCCCAATGAGCAGTTCTTC	CATRGQGAPNEQFF	TRBV24-1	TRBJ2-1	TRBD1	NA
TGTGCCAGCTCACCACTCCCCAAGGATGAGCAGTTCTTC	CASSPLPKDEQFF	TRBV18	TRBJ2-1	NA	many
TGTGCCAGCAGCTTTCAGGGAGGTCCTGATACGCAGTATTTT	CASSFQGGPDTQYF	TRBV5-4	TRBJ2-3	NA	NA
TGCGCCAGCAGCCCTCGGACGGGCAAGACCTACGAGCAGTACTTC	CASSPRTGKTYEQYF	TRBV4-1	TRBJ2-7	NA	many
TGTGCCAGCAGCCATTACGGGACAGTGAACACCGGGGAGCTGTTTTTT	CASSHYGTVNTGELFF	TRBV7-9	TRBJ2-2	TRBD1	NA
TGTGCCAGCAGCGCTGGGGGGGGTTGGAATGAGCAGTTCTTC	CASSAGGGWNEQFF	TRBV7-2	TRBJ2-1	TRBD2	NA
TGTGCCAGCAGCGGCCCCCAGCGGGAGGGGTCCTACAATGAGCAGTTCTTC	CASSGPQREGSYNEQFF	TRBV6-5	TRBJ2-1	TRBD2	once
TGCAGCGTTCAATTTCGACCCCAAGAGACCCAGTACTTC	CSVQFRPQETQYF	TRBV29-1	TRBJ2-5	NA	many
TGTGCCACCAGCCCCCGAGATACGCAGTATTTT	CATSPRDTQYF	TRBV7-9	TRBJ2-3	NA	NA
TGCGCCAGCAGCTTAGGGCCCAATACCTACGAGCAGTACTTC	CASSLGPNTYEQYF	TRBV5-1	TRBJ2-7	NA	few
TGCAGTGCTAGAGGGGGACTAACGGAGCAGTTCTTC	CSARGGLTEQFF	TRBV20-1	TRBJ2-1	TRBD2	NA
TGTGCCAGCAGTTACTCCGGGACTAGCGGGATGAACACCGGGGAGCTGTTTTTT	CASSYSGTSGMNTGELFF	TRBV6-6	TRBJ2-2	TRBD2	few
TGTGCCAGCAGCCAGAGGGCCCTTATAGGCCCTGGGGCCAACGTCCTGACTTTC	CASSQRALIGPGANVLTF	TRBV21-1	TRBJ2-6	NA	few
TGTGCCAGCAGCACAAGACAGGGTAAAGGGGAGCTGTTTTTT	CASSTRQGKGELFF	TRBV11-3	TRBJ2-2	TRBD1	few
TGTGCCAGTCGGGGGCAGGAGACCCAGTACTTC	CASRGQETQYF	TRBV25-1	TRBJ2-5	NA	NA
TGTGCCAGCAGTCCGGGACAGTTGATCTATGGCTACACCTTC	CASSPGQLIYGYTF	TRBV28	TRBJ1-2	TRBD1	NA
TGTGCCAGCAGCAAACAGGACAGTTTGAACACTGAAGCTTTCTTT	CASSKQDSLNTEAFF	TRBV7-6	TRBJ1-1	NA	few
TGTGCCAGCAGACTCGACGACTACAATGAGCAGTTCTTC	CASRLDDYNEQFF	TRBV28	TRBJ2-1	NA	NA
TGTGCCAGCAGCTTAGCCATAGTCCCGGGGGCGCGGGGCTACACCTTC	CASSLAIVPGARGYTF	TRBV7-2	TRBJ1-2	NA	many
TGCAGTGCTAGAGATTCGACGGAGACCCAGTACTTC	CSARDSTETQYF	TRBV20-1	TRBJ2-5	NA	NA
TGTGCCATCAGTGAAATCCTCTACTACGAGCAGTACTTC	CAISEILYYEQYF	TRBV10-3	TRBJ2-7	NA	many
TGTGCCAGCAGCCGACCGGGACAGGGGATAGGGTGGACTGAAGCTTTCTTT	CASSRPGQGIGWTEAFF	TRBV21-1	TRBJ1-1	NA	NA
TGTGCCACTGGGACTAGCGGATACAATGAGCAGTTCTTC	CATGTSGYNEQFF	TRBV2	TRBJ2-1	TRBD2	NA
TGTGCCAGCAGCTTAAGGGCGGGCTCAAGCACAGATACGCAGTATTTT	CASSLRAGSSTDTQYF	TRBV7-9	TRBJ2-3	NA	once
TGCAGCGTATCCGGGACTAGCGGGCCCGAGCAGTACTTC	CSVSGTSGPEQYF	TRBV29-1	TRBJ2-7	TRBD2	few
TGTGCCAGCAGTGGTATGGGAATGGACTATGGCTACACCTTC	CASSGMGMDYGYTF	TRBV25-1	TRBJ1-2	NA	NA
TGTGCCAGCAGCCCCCGGCAGGGTACGATGAACACTGAAGCTTTCTTT	CASSPRQGTMNTEAFF	TRBV9	TRBJ1-1	NA	few
TGTGCCAGCCTATTAGAGACCCAGTACTTC	CASLLETQYF	TRBV2	TRBJ2-5	NA	few
TGCAGTGCCTGGGACAGGGAGAACTATGGCTACACCTTC	CSAWDRENYGYTF	TRBV20-1	TRBJ1-2	TRBD1	few
TGTGCCAGCCGGATATTCTACGAGCAGTACTTC	CASRIFYEQYF	TRBV6-1	TRBJ2-7	NA	few
TGTGCCAGCAGCCCTCGGACAGGGACGAATTCACCCCTCCACTTT	CASSPRTGTNSPLHF	TRBV7-6	TRBJ1-6	TRBD1	few
TGTGCCAGCCTGACCCCCGTTAGCACAGATACGCAGTATTTT	CASLTPVSTDTQYF	TRBV28	TRBJ2-3	NA	few
TGTGCCAGCAGCCCTCGAGGCCGAGGCACAGATACGCAGTATTTT	CASSPRGRGTDTQYF	TRBV7-8	TRBJ2-3	NA	few
TGTGCCAGCAAATATGCGACAGACCGTCTGGGGGCCAACGTCCTGACTTTC	CASKYATDRLGANVLTF	TRBV6-6	TRBJ2-6	NA	NA
TGTGCCAGCAGCTCTCTAGTGAACACCGGGGAGCTGTTTTTT	CASSSLVNTGELFF	TRBV7-2	TRBJ2-2	NA	few
TGTGCCAGCAATCTAAAATCGGGACAGGGAAGCGAGCAGTACTTC	CASNLKSGQGSEQYF	TRBV7-2	TRBJ2-7	TRBD1	many
TGTGCCAGCAGTTCCACTTGGTTGGGCCAAGAGACCCAGTACTTC	CASSSTWLGQETQYF	TRBV12-3/TRBV12-4	TRBJ2-5	NA	many
TGTGCCAGTAGTATAAGCGGACTATACAATGAGCAGTTCTTC	CASSISGLYNEQFF	TRBV19	TRBJ2-1	NA	many
TGTGCCAGCAGTTACTCTCCGGGGGAGACCCAGTACTTC	CASSYSPGETQYF	TRBV6-2/TRBV6-3	TRBJ2-5	NA	many
TGTGCCAGCAGTTCCCTTAGCGGCCCCTACAATGAGCAGTTCTTC	CASSSLSGPYNEQFF	TRBV28	TRBJ2-1	NA	NA
TGTGCCAGCAGTGGACAACTAGCGGGAGCGAGTAATGAGCAGTTCTTC	CASSGQLAGASNEQFF	TRBV6-1	TRBJ2-1	TRBD2	many
TGTGCCAGCAGCCCTGACAGGGGGCGATCCCTTACTGAAGCTTTCTTT	CASSPDRGRSLTEAFF	TRBV6-1	TRBJ1-1	TRBD1	many
TGTGCCAGCAGCTTAAACTGGGGCCGCGGAGGGACTGAAGCTTTCTTT	CASSLNWGRGGTEAFF	TRBV5-6	TRBJ1-1	NA	NA
TGCGCCAGCAGCCAAGCCTTCCCGCCCGGTGGCGACATTCAGTACTTC	CASSQAFPPGGDIQYF	TRBV4-3	TRBJ2-4	NA	NA
TGCAGTGCTAGCCTAGGCCACGAGCAGTACTTC	CSASLGHEQYF	TRBV20-1	TRBJ2-7	NA	NA
TGTGCCAGCAGCACGCTTAATGCCGGGACAGGGGCAGATACGCAGTATTTT	CASSTLNAGTGADTQYF	TRBV6-1	TRBJ2-3	TRBD1	NA
TGCAGTGCTAGGGGAGTCGAGACCCAGTACTTC	CSARGVETQYF	TRBV20-1	TRBJ2-5	NA	few
TGCGCCAGCAGCTCCTTAGCGGGAGTAAGCACAGATACGCAGTATTTT	CASSSLAGVSTDTQYF	TRBV4-3	TRBJ2-3	TRBD2	many
TGTGCCATCAGTGCCGGGACACTCAGAAATGAGCAGTTCTTC	CAISAGTLRNEQFF	TRBV10-3	TRBJ2-1	NA	few